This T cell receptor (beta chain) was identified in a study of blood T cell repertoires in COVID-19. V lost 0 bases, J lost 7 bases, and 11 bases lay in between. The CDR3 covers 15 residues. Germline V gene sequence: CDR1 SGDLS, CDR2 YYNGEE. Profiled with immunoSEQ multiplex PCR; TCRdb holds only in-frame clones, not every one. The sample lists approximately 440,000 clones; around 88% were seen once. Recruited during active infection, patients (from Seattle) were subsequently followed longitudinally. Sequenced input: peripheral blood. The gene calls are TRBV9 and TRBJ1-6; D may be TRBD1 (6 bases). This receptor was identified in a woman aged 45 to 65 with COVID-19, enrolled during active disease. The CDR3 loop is CASSVAADSNSPLHF. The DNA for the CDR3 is TGTGCCAGCAGCGTAGCCGCGGACAGCAATTCACCCCTCCACTTT.